These 9 T cell receptor beta chains were all obtained from the same sample, sequenced in a study of T cells in Graves' hyperthyroidism and ophthalmopathy. RNA transcripts were the template for amplifying TCR beta CDR3 regions. The HTBI primer set was used in a first-round RT-PCR of the TCR CDR3. TCRdb processed the multiplex PCR reads anew with MiXCR; each CDR3 protein has one entry. The sample lists about 610,000 distinct CDR3 sequences; about 14% were seen once. The sample was blood. Every receptor here comes from a woman aged 40 to 50 with Graves' ophthalmopathy.

The chain links TRBV2 to TRBJ2-7; TRBD1 agrees at 7 bases. V was clipped by 5 bases and J by 11 bases; unmatched bases: 9. The CDR3 extends over 12 amino acids. CDR1 SNHLY and CDR2 FYNNEI come from the germline V gene. The CDR3 DNA reads as TGTGCCAGCAGTACCCCTCCGGGACAGAAGTACTTC. Amino acid sequence: CASSTPPGQKYF.

The rearrangement uses TRBV6-1 and TRBJ1-1; no firm D call. There are 13 residues in the CDR3. V was clipped by 10 bases and J by 3 bases, with 15 bases between them. CDR1 and CDR2 from the germline V gene are MNHNS and SASEGT. The CDR3 protein is CANRGALDTEAFF. Written as DNA, the CDR3 is TGTGCCAACCGGGGAGCTCTTGACACTGAAGCTTTCTTT.

The chain joins TRBV6-2 or TRBV6-3 to TRBJ1-2; D gene uncertain. Germline V lookup: CDR1 MNHEY, CDR2 SVGEGT. This CDR3 spans 13 amino acids. The V and J ends lost 2 bases and 3 bases respectively, with 7 bases between them. CDR3 DNA sequence: TGTGCCAGCAGTTACATGAGGGACTATGGCTACACCTTC. Translating gives CASSYMRDYGYTF.

This clonotype was seen repeatedly, ten times or more. The gene calls are TRBV9 and TRBJ2-7; perhaps D is TRBD1 or TRBD2 (5 bases each). The V end was cut by 2 bases, the J end by 0 bases, with 9 bases between. The CDR3 runs 14 residues. The germline CDR1 and CDR2 sequences are SGDLS and YYNGEE. The CDR3 bases are TGTGCCAGCAGCGTCGAGGGGAGCTCCTACGAGCAGTACTTC. This translates into CASSVEGSSYEQYF.

This clonotype turned up a few times. At one end the junction does not follow the germline gene, possibly because of a read error. The V and J genes are TRBV20-1 and TRBJ2-2; D perhaps matches TRBD2 (5 bases). Germline V gene sequence: CDR1 DFQATT, CDR2 SNEGSKA (reference sequence). This CDR3 comprises 13 residues. DNA of the CDR3: TGCAGTGGGCAGCAACCTTACACCGGGGAGCTGCTTTTT. Its protein product is CSGQQPYTGELLF.

This clonotype has more than one count but fewer than ten. Being one base from a much bigger clone, this may be a read error. The chain uses TRBV20-1 and TRBJ2-5; D is uncertain. Per germline, CDR1 DFQATT and CDR2 SNEGSKA (reference sequence). The CDR3 consists of 11 residues. The CDR3 region is CSARGVETQCF. The CDR3 nucleotides are TGCAGTGCTAGAGGGGTAGAGACCCAGTGCTTC.

This clonotype was seen ten or more times. This chain joins TRBV6-1 and TRBJ2-5; no reliable D call. The CDR3 has 12 amino acids. Germline V CDR1 and CDR2: MNHNS, SASEGT. Trimming left V 1 base short and J 4 bases short, with 4 bases between. CDR3 coding DNA: TGTGCCAGCAGTGAAGTGGCAGAGACCCAGTACTTC. Protein sequence: CASSEVAETQYF.

This clonotype has ten or more counts. The chain combines TRBV12-3 or TRBV12-4 with TRBJ2-7; the D gene is possibly TRBD1 (5 bases). Trimming cost V 1 base and J 2 bases, with 12 bases left between them. The CDR3 sequence is 15 residues long. This CDR3 reads CASSLVGHRAYEQYF. The CDR3 DNA follows: TGTGCCAGCAGTTTAGTGGGGCATCGGGCCTACGAGCAGTACTTC.

This clonotype was seen repeatedly, ten times or more. The chain carries TRBV6-2 or TRBV6-3 and TRBJ1-1, with D possibly matching TRBD1 (6 bases). Germline CDR1 reads MNHEY; CDR2 reads SVGEGT. Trimming took 6 bases from V and 7 from J, leaving 15 bases between them. The CDR3 extends over 13 amino acids. Here the CDR3 reads CASSHGTIFEAFF. For the CDR3, the DNA is TGTGCCAGCAGCCACGGGACAATATTTGAAGCTTTCTTT.